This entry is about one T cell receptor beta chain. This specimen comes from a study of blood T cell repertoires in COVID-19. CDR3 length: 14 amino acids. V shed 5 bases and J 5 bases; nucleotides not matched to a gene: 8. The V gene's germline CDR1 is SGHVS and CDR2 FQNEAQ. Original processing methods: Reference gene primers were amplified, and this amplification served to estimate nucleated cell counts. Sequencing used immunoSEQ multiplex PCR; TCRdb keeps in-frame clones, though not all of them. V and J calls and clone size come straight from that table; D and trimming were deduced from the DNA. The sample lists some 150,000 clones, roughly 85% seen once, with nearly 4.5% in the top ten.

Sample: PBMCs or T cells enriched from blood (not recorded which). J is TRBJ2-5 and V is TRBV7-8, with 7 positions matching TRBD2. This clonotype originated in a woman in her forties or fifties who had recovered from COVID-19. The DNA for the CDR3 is TGTGCCAGCAGCCCCAGGGAGGGCGGGGAGACCCAGTACTTC. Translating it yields CASSPREGGETQYF. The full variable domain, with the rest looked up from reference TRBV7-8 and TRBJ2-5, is GAGVSQSPRYKVAKRGQDVALRCDPISGHVSLFWYQQALGQGPEFLTYFQNEAQLDKSGLPSDRFFAERPEGSVSTLKIQRTQQEDSAVYLCASSPREGGETQYFGPGTRLLVL.